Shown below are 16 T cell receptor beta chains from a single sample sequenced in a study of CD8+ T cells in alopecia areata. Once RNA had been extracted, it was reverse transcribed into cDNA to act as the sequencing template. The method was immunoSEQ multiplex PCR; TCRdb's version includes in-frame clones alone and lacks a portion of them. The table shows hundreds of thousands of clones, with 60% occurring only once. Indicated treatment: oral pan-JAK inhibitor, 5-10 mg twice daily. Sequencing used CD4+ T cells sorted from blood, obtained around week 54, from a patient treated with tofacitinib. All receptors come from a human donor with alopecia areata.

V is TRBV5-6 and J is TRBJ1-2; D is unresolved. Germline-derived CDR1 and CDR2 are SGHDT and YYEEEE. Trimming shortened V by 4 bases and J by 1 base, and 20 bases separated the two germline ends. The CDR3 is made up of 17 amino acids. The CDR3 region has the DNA TGTGCCAGCAGCGGTCTGACACTCTCTCCTTATAACTATGGCTACACCTTC. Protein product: CASSGLTLSPYNYGYTF.

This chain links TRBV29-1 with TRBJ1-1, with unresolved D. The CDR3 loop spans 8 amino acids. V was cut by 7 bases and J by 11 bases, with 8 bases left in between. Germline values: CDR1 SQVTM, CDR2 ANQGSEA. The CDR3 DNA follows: TGCAGCGCCGAAAGGGCTTTCTTT. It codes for CSAERAFF. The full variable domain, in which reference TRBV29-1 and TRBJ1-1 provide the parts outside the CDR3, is SAVISQKPSRDICQRGTSLTIQCQVDSQVTMMFWYRQQPGQSLTLIATANQGSEATYESGFVIDKFPISRPNLTFSTLTVSNMSPEDSSIYLCSAERAFFGQGTRLTVV.

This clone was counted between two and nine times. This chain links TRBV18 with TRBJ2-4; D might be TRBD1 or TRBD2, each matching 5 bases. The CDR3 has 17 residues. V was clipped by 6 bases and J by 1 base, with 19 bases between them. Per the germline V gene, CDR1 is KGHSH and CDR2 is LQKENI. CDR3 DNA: TGTGCCAGCTCCGCACCCCGAGGGGAATCGGCCAAAAACATTCAGTACTTC. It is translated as CASSAPRGESAKNIQYF.

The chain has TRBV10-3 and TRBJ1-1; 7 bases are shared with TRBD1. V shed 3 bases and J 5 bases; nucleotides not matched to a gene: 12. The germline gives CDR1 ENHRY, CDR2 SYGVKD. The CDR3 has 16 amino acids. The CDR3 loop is CAISDPTGPGGTEAFF. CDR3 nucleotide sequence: TGTGCCATCAGTGACCCGACAGGGCCCGGGGGGACTGAAGCTTTCTTT.

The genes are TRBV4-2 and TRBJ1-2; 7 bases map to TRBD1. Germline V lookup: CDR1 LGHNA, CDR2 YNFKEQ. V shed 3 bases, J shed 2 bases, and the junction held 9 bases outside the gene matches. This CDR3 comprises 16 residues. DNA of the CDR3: TGTGCCAGCAGCCACGACAACAGGGGCGGGAACTATGGCTACACCTTC. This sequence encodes CASSHDNRGGNYGYTF.

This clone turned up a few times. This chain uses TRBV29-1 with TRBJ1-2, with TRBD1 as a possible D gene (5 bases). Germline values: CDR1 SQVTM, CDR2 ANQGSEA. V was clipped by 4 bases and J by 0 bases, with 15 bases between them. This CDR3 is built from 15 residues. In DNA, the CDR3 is TGCAGCGTTGCAGATATAGGGGCCGCTAACTATGGCTACACCTTC. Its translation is CSVADIGAANYGYTF.

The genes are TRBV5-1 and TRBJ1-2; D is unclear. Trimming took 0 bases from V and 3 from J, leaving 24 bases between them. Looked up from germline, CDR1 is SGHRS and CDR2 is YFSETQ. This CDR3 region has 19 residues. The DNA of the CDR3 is TGCGCCAGCAGCTTGGGTGGTGGGAGACAAAAGACGTCCCACTATGGCTACACCTTC. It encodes CASSLGGGRQKTSHYGYTF.

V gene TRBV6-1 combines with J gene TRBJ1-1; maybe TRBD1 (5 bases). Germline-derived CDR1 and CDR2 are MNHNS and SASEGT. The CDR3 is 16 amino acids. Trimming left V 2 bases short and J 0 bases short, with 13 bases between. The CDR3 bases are TGTGCCAGCAGTGAAACTTCAGGGAATTTGAACACTGAAGCTTTCTTT. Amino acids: CASSETSGNLNTEAFF.

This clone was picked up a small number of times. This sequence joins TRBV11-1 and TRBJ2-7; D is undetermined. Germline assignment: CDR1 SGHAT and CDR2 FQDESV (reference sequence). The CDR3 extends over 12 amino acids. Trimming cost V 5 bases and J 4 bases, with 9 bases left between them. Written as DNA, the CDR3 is TGTGCCAGCAGCCTATCGGAGTACGAGCAGTACTTC. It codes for CASSLSEYEQYF. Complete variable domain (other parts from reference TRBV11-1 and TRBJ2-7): EAEVAQSPRYKITEKSQAVAFWCDPISGHATLYWYRQILGQGPELLVQFQDESVVDDSQLPKDRFSAERLKGVDSTLKIQPAELGDSAMYLCASSLSEYEQYFGPGTRLTVT.

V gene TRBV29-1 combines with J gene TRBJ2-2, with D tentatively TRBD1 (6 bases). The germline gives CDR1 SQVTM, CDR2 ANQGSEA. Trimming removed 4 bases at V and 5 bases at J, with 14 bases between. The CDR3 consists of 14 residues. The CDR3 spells CSVARQGTTGELFF. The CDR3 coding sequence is TGCAGCGTTGCCCGGCAGGGGACGACCGGGGAGCTGTTTTTT.

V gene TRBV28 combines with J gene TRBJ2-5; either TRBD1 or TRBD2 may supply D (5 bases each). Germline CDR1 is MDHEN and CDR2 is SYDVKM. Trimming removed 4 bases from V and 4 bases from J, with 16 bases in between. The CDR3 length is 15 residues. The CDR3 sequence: CASSSAGTAGETQYF. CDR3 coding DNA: TGTGCCAGCAGTTCGGCAGGGACGGCCGGAGAGACCCAGTACTTC.

Here the CDR3 DNA reads TGTGCCAGCAGCCTCCGACAGGGTCCAGACACTGAAGCTTTCTTT. Protein sequence: CASSLRQGPDTEAFF. The chain combines TRBV5-4 with TRBJ1-1; 7 bases agree with TRBD1. The length of the CDR3 is 15 residues. Germline-derived CDR1 and CDR2 are SGHNT and YYREEE (reference sequence). J lost 3 bases, V lost 4 bases, and 9 bases had no gene match.

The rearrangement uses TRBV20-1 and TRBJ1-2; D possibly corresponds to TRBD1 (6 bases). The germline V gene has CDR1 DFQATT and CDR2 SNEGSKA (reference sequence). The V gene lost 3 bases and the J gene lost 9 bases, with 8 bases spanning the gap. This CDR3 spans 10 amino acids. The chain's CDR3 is CSASRDSYTF. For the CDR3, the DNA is TGCAGTGCTAGCCGGGACAGCTACACCTTC.

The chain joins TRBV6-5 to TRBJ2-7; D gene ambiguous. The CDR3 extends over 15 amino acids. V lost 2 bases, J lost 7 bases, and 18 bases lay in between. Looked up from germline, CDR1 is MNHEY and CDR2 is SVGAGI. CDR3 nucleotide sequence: TGTGCCAGCAGTTACGCCGGGCCCAGCCCTCTGGAGCAGTACTTC. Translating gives CASSYAGPSPLEQYF.

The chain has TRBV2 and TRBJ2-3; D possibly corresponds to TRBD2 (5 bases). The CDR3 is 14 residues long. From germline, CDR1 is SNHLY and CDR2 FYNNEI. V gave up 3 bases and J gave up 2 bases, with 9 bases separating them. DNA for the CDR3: TGTGCCAGCAGTGATGGGCGGGCCACAGATACGCAGTATTTT. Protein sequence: CASSDGRATDTQYF.

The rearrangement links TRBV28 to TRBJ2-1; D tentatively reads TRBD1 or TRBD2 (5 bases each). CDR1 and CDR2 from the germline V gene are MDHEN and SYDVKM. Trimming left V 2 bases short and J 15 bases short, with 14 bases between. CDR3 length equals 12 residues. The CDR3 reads CASSLERTGGFF. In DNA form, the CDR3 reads TGTGCCAGCAGTTTAGAAAGGACTGGGGGGTTCTTC.